These T cell receptor beta chains were read from a single sample in a study of monozygotic twins with inflammatory bowel disease. One entry per CDR3 protein, without DNA, is what TCRdb gives after re-calling the 5' RACE reads. This repertoire comprises 150,000 to 200,000 distinct CDR3 sequences; its ten largest clones make up over 2.5%. The sequenced material came from blood. All receptors derive from a human donor with ulcerative colitis or Crohn's disease, or a healthy co-twin of an affected twin (not recorded which). Each CDR3 is given with its conserved first and last residue.

j_call v_call cdr3_aa
TRBJ1-5 TRBV20-1 CSARTVYSNQPQHF
TRBJ1-5 TRBV7-9 CASSYDSRHPQHF
TRBJ1-5 TRBV25-1 CASSELRQPQHF
TRBJ2-5 TRBV5-1 CASSSGLAGDFRETQYF
TRBJ2-2 TRBV6-2/TRBV6-3 CASSFRTSGAGELFF
TRBJ2-7 TRBV5-5 CASSAQTGGGEQYF
TRBJ2-7 TRBV3-1 CASSQFPGDEQYF
TRBJ2-1 TRBV4-3 CASSQVAGRKYNEQFF
TRBJ2-3 TRBV20-1 CSASGLASDTQYF
TRBJ2-3 TRBV14 CASSFQDRDTDTQYF
TRBJ2-1 TRBV5-1 CASSSQGWGGYEQFF
TRBJ2-2 TRBV27 CASSPMRAGTGELFF
TRBJ2-3 TRBV7-9 CASSSDADYSSDTQYF
TRBJ2-6 TRBV6-1 CASRFTISGANVLTF
TRBJ1-5 TRBV25-1 CASRSGNQPQHF
TRBJ2-1 TRBV28 CASSLLLFGTGELYNEQFF
TRBJ2-1 TRBV5-1 CASRILAGRLNEQFF
TRBJ2-7 TRBV21-1 CASSKAEAGGIHEQYF
TRBJ1-5 TRBV20-1 CSASRTGPQHF
TRBJ2-1 TRBV24-1 CATSDRQGGHNEHFF
TRBJ2-2 TRBV30 CAWSDRGTGELFF
TRBJ2-7 TRBV7-2 CASSRNVLRSHQEQYF
TRBJ2-7 TRBV5-1 CASSRIVKRDLSYEQYF
TRBJ2-3 TRBV5-1 CASSLQGAGTDTQYF
TRBJ1-6 TRBV7-6 CASSLAGGAGYNSPLHF
TRBJ2-7 TRBV28 CASSLGITGGYEQYF
TRBJ2-6 TRBV9 CASSAPRRTSSGANVLTF
TRBJ2-1 TRBV20-1 CSARDGTAYNEQFF
TRBJ2-7 TRBV29-1 CSGILAGGPYEQYF
TRBJ1-2 TRBV11-2 CASSQDRVNGYTF
TRBJ2-7 TRBV3-1 CASTVKQGMGEQYF
TRBJ2-5 TRBV10-3 CAISGGTSLEETQYF
TRBJ2-7 TRBV5-1 CASSSGQGSYEQYF
TRBJ1-6 TRBV5-1 CASSLDSGQSSPLHF
TRBJ2-3 TRBV20-1 CSARDLSRRKDTQYF
TRBJ2-1 TRBV19 CAIKAGGRNEQFF
TRBJ2-5 TRBV7-9 CASSLSAVPRETQYF
TRBJ2-7 TRBV5-1 CASRRSNAGGAYEQYF
TRBJ1-2 TRBV27 CASSLDGVGYGYTF
TRBJ2-7 TRBV18 CASSPGGRENEQYF
TRBJ2-3 TRBV5-1 CASSRRAPRTDTQYF
TRBJ1-2 TRBV18 CASRMDSRGYTF
TRBJ2-1 TRBV12-3/TRBV12-4 CASSSLEFSYNEQFF
TRBJ2-7 TRBV29-1 CSVGLAGTYEQYF
TRBJ1-1 TRBV6-1 CASEQGVGLFEAFF